The 9 T cell receptor beta chains reported below all come from one sample, sequenced in a study of blood T cell repertoires in COVID-19. The repertoire was sequenced with immunoSEQ multiplex PCR; TCRdb's copy has only in-frame clones and lacks some. The sample has approximately 37,000 clones; approximately 90% are singletons. Sequencing input: peripheral blood. These receptors came from a man aged 45-65 years in a cohort sampled during active COVID-19.

V gene TRBV27 combines with J gene TRBJ2-5; 9 nucleotides agree with TRBD2. The V gene end was trimmed by 2 bases and the J gene end by 5 bases; junction bases not matched to a gene: 3. The CDR3 runs 14 residues. Germline V lookup: CDR1 MNHEY, CDR2 SMNVEV (reference sequence). CDR3 nucleotide sequence: TGTGCCAGCAGTTTAGCGGGAGGGTGGGAGACCCAGTACTTC. Translating gives CASSLAGGWETQYF.

This rearrangement joins TRBV21-1 to TRBJ2-3; the table's TRBD2 call for D was not verified on the DNA. TRBV21-1 is assigned pseudogene status. The CDR3 is 18 amino acids. The CDR3 protein is CASSKRGHSGSRTDTQYF. The DNA of the CDR3 is TGTGCCAGCAGCAAAAGGGGGCACAGCGGGAGTAGGACAGATACGCAGTATTTT.

The chain uses TRBV2 and TRBJ1-4, with a possible D match to TRBD1 (5 bases). CDR1 and CDR2 from the germline V gene are SNHLY and FYNNEI. This CDR3 has 15 amino acids. Trimming left V 0 bases short and J 8 bases short, with 13 bases between. The CDR3 loop is CASSEANQGLEKLFF. As DNA, the CDR3 is TGTGCCAGCAGTGAAGCAAACCAGGGATTAGAAAAACTGTTTTTT.

The chain combines TRBV3-1 (or the pseudogene TRBV3-2) with TRBJ1-1, with a possible D match to TRBD1 (6 bases). Per germline, CDR1 LGHDT and CDR2 YNNKEL (reference sequence). V gave up 5 bases and J gave up 4 bases, with 14 bases separating them. CDR3 length equals 14 residues. CDR3 sequence: CASSRRDRSTEAFF. In DNA form, the CDR3 reads TGTGCCAGCAGCAGAAGAGACAGGAGCACTGAAGCTTTCTTT.

The chain combines TRBV9 with TRBJ2-3, with a tentative D call TRBD2 (6 bases). Germline V gives CDR1 SGDLS, CDR2 YYNGEE. This CDR3 region has 13 residues. V shed 4 bases and J shed 4 bases, with 10 bases lying between them. The CDR3 is CASSHTGADTQYF. Here the CDR3 DNA reads TGTGCCAGCAGCCACACGGGGGCAGATACGCAGTATTTT.

The chain recombines TRBV19 with TRBJ1-1; D gene uncertain. Looked up from germline, CDR1 is LNHDA and CDR2 is SQIVND (reference sequence). This CDR3 is built from 13 residues. V lost 8 bases and J 1 base, leaving 11 bases between the germline ends. The CDR3 region is CASSLAPNTEAFF. DNA for the CDR3: TGTGCCAGTTCCCTGGCCCCGAACACTGAAGCTTTCTTT. The full variable domain, in which reference TRBV19 and TRBJ1-1 provide the parts outside the CDR3, is DGGITQSPKYLFRKEGQNVTLSCEQNLNHDAMYWYRQDPGQGLRLIYYSQIVNDFQKGDIAEGYSVSREKKESFPLTVTSAQKNPTAFYLCASSLAPNTEAFFGQGTRLTVV.

The V call is TRBV6-1, the J call TRBJ2-3, with 9 bases aligning to TRBD2. CDR3 length equals 16 residues. Germline V CDR1 and CDR2: MNHNS, SASEGT. The V gene end was trimmed by 3 bases and the J gene end by 4 bases; junction bases not matched to a gene: 8. CDR3 bases: TGTGCCAGCAGTGAGGGCCAGCGGGAGGTTCCAGATACGCAGTATTTT. Translated, it gives CASSEGQREVPDTQYF.

V and J are TRBV6-5 and TRBJ2-1, with TRBD1 identical over 8 bases. The CDR3 is made up of 15 amino acids. Germline loops: CDR1 MNHEY, CDR2 SVGAGI. The junction had 2 bases not matched to a gene; V was cut back by 2 bases and J by 2 bases. The CDR3 region has the DNA TGTGCCAGCAGTTACGGGACAGGACCCTACAATGAGCAGTTCTTC. Protein: CASSYGTGPYNEQFF.

This sequence joins TRBV5-6 and TRBJ2-7; weak D call: TRBD2 (5 bases). V lost 2 bases and J 0 bases, leaving 9 bases between the germline ends. The V gene's germline CDR1 is SGHDT and CDR2 YYEEEE. The CDR3 sequence is 14 residues long. The CDR3 DNA is TGTGCCAGCAGCTTAGGACTGTACTCCTACGAGCAGTACGTC. This encodes CASSLGLYSYEQYV.